What follows are 28 T cell receptor beta chains derived from one specimen sequenced in a study of control samples from healthy donors and cancer patients. Sequencing used immunoSEQ multiplex PCR; TCRdb keeps in-frame clones, though not all of them. The sample comprises some 120,000 clones, over 75% of which are singletons, and less than 9.5% rests with the top ten. The sequenced sample consisted of blood. The receptors derive from a man aged 35 to 55 in good health.

Only one count was recorded for this clone. The V call is TRBV25-1, the J call TRBJ2-7; 7 bases are shared with TRBD1. The V and J ends lost 2 bases and 6 bases, in that order; junction bases with no gene match: 4. Germline-derived CDR1 and CDR2 are MGHDK and SYGVNS. This CDR3 has 13 residues. CDR3 coding DNA: TGTGCCAGCAGTGAAAGGGGGCAGGTCGAGCAGTACTTC. Its translation is CASSERGQVEQYF.

The chain is built from TRBV4-3 and TRBJ2-7; TRBD1 agrees at 9 bases. The CDR3 length is 15 residues. Germline CDR1 and CDR2: LGHNA and YSLEER. V shed 1 base, J shed 3 bases, and the junction held 4 bases outside the gene matches. This chain's CDR3 is CASSQVQGAGYEQYF. The CDR3 DNA sequence: TGCGCCAGCAGCCAAGTACAGGGGGCTGGCTACGAGCAGTACTTC.

V gene TRBV7-2 combines with J gene TRBJ1-2; D might be TRBD1 (5 bases). Per the germline V gene, CDR1 is SGHTA and CDR2 is FQGNSA. The CDR3 spans 14 residues. Between the trimmed V and J ends, which lost 5 bases and 6 bases, there was a span of 16 bases. The CDR3: CASSLLGWGDGYTF. CDR3 in DNA: TGTGCCAGCAGCCTGCTGGGGTGGGGGGATGGCTACACCTTC.

The chain is built from TRBV18 and TRBJ1-2; TRBD1 matches at 7 bases. J lost 8 bases, V lost 6 bases, and 9 bases had no gene match. CDR1 and CDR2 (germline): KGHSH, LQKENI. This CDR3 has 13 amino acids. The CDR3 DNA reads TGTGCCAGCTCCGAACTCGACAGGGCGGGCTACACCTTC. Protein sequence: CASSELDRAGYTF.

This rearrangement joins TRBV15 to TRBJ2-4, with a possible D match to TRBD1 (5 bases). The CDR3 covers 12 residues. Germline V gives CDR1 LNHNV, CDR2 YYDKDF (reference sequence). V dropped 5 bases and J dropped 3 bases, with 5 bases sitting between them. CDR3 DNA sequence: TGTGCCACCAGCGACAGCAAAAACATTCAGTACTTC. Amino acid sequence: CATSDSKNIQYF.

The gene calls are TRBV14 and TRBJ1-5; D unclear. Trimming removed 2 bases from V and 0 bases from J, with 17 bases in between. In germline, CDR1 is SGHDN, CDR2 FVKESK. The CDR3 has 18 amino acids. CDR3 in DNA: TGTGCCAGCAGCCAATTTAGATTTCTGGACCCTAGCAATCAGCCCCAGCATTTT. Residues: CASSQFRFLDPSNQPQHF.

This chain links TRBV7-8 with TRBJ1-1; TRBD1 is a possible D gene (6 bases). The CDR3 has 13 amino acids. Germline CDR1 and CDR2: SGHVS and FQNEAQ. V gave up 3 bases and J gave up 4 bases, with 9 bases separating them. The chain's CDR3 is CASSFSGATEAFF. Here the CDR3 DNA reads TGTGCCAGCAGCTTCTCGGGGGCCACTGAAGCTTTCTTT.

CDR3 residues: CASSQSQVTGELFF. The CDR3 DNA sequence: TGTGCCAGCAGTCAATCCCAGGTGACCGGGGAGCTGTTTTTT. The chain uses TRBV2 and TRBJ2-2; D not certain. CDR3 length equals 14 residues. V dropped 5 bases and J dropped 5 bases, with 12 bases sitting between them. Germline-derived CDR1 and CDR2 are SNHLY and FYNNEI.

The V gene is TRBV6-2 or TRBV6-3, the J gene TRBJ1-2, with D uncertain. V was pared by 0 bases and J by 2 bases, with 1 base between. The germline gives CDR1 MNHEY, CDR2 SVGEGT. This CDR3 spans 12 amino acids. CDR3 nucleotides: TGTGCCAGCAGTTACTCCAACTATGGCTACACCTTC. It translates to CASSYSNYGYTF.

The chain joins TRBV7-2 to TRBJ2-5, with D uncertain. V lost 3 bases and J 5 bases, leaving 13 bases between the germline ends. Per the germline V gene, CDR1 is SGHTA and CDR2 is FQGNSA. The CDR3 consists of 14 residues. CDR3 protein: CASSFTARSETQYF. The CDR3 DNA sequence: TGTGCCAGCAGCTTTACGGCGAGGTCGGAGACCCAGTACTTC. The whole variable domain, filled in from reference TRBV7-2 and TRBJ2-5, reads GAGVSQSPSNKVTEKGKDVELRCDPISGHTALYWYRQSLGQGLEFLIYFQGNSAPDKSGLPSDRFSAERTGGSVSTLTIQRTQQEDSAVYLCASSFTARSETQYFGPGTRLLVL.

This chain uses TRBV7-2 with TRBJ1-5; D might be TRBD1 (5 bases). V gave up 5 bases and J gave up 8 bases, with 16 bases separating them. From germline, CDR1 is SGHTA and CDR2 FQGNSA. The CDR3 is 14 residues long. The CDR3: CASSLGTWKEPQHF. The CDR3 region has the DNA TGTGCCAGCAGCCTAGGGACGTGGAAGGAGCCCCAGCATTTT.

The CDR3 spells CASSLLDRMNTEAFF. The CDR3 DNA follows: TGTGCCAGCAGCCTACTGGACAGGATGAACACTGAAGCTTTCTTT. The chain carries TRBV5-6 and TRBJ1-1; 7 bases are shared with TRBD1. The CDR3 totals 15 residues. Germline lookup yields CDR1 SGHDT and CDR2 YYEEEE. Trimming cost V 4 bases and J 0 bases; bases outside gene matches: 6.

A remark on this clone: This CDR3 is also generated by other DNA sequences in the sample. The chain links TRBV24-1 to TRBJ1-5; no firm D call. Germline CDR1 KGHDR, CDR2 SFDVKD. V lost 3 bases, J lost 4 bases, and 3 bases lay in between. This CDR3 is 12 amino acids long. The CDR3 protein is CATSDPNQPQHF. As DNA, the CDR3 is TGTGCCACCAGTGATCCAAATCAGCCCCAGCATTTT.

This clone was seen once. A read error may account for a junction end that differs from germline. The J gene is TRBJ1-6, the V gene TRBV4-1; 7 bases are a match to TRBD1. The CDR3 length is 17 residues. Per germline, CDR1 MGHRA and CDR2 YSYEKL. CDR3 amino acids: CASRQDPGTATLSPLHF. In DNA, the CDR3 is TGCGCCAGCAGACAAGACCCCGGGACAGCGACCTTATCACCCCTCCACTTT.

This clone was observed once. The chain joins TRBV24-1 to TRBJ1-4, with D tentatively TRBD1 (5 bases). Trimming took 7 bases from V and 4 from J, leaving 12 bases between them. The CDR3 contains 14 residues. Germline lookup yields CDR1 KGHDR and CDR2 SFDVKD. The CDR3 DNA is TGTGCCACCAGCGACGGAGGGGTTAATGAAAAACTGTTTTTT. Protein sequence: CATSDGGVNEKLFF.

The chain recombines TRBV19 with TRBJ1-1; D is unresolved. Germline CDR1 LNHDA, CDR2 SQIVND (reference sequence). The CDR3 loop spans 13 amino acids. Trimming took off 5 bases at V and 9 bases at J, with 16 bases between the two ends. The chain's CDR3 is CASSSRIGVQAFF. In DNA form, the CDR3 reads TGTGCCAGTAGTTCTAGGATTGGGGTTCAAGCTTTCTTT.

The rearrangement uses TRBV7-8 and TRBJ1-6, with D possibly TRBD1 on 5 matching bases. CDR3 length: 16 residues. Germline V gives CDR1 SGHVS, CDR2 FQNEAQ. Trimming cost V 5 bases and J 7 bases, with 18 bases left between them. CDR3 amino acids: CASSQSNGGENSPLHF. The CDR3 DNA reads TGTGCCAGCAGCCAATCCAACGGGGGGGAGAATTCACCCCTCCACTTT. The full variable domain, with the rest looked up from reference TRBV7-8 and TRBJ1-6, is GAGVSQSPRYKVAKRGQDVALRCDPISGHVSLFWYQQALGQGPEFLTYFQNEAQLDKSGLPSDRFFAERPEGSVSTLKIQRTQQEDSAVYLCASSQSNGGENSPLHFGNGTRLTVT.

This chain links TRBV18 with TRBJ1-2, with D perhaps TRBD1 (5 bases). CDR1 KGHSH and CDR2 LQKENI come from the germline V gene. V was pared by 3 bases and J by 7 bases, with 12 bases between. The CDR3 consists of 13 residues. The CDR3, as DNA: TGTGCCAGCTCACCGAACCCTCAGGGTGGCTACACCTTC. Residues: CASSPNPQGGYTF.

This chain connects TRBV24-1 to TRBJ2-5; 10 positions match TRBD1. From germline, CDR1 is KGHDR and CDR2 SFDVKD. V dropped 4 bases and J dropped 2; count of bases not matched to a gene: 6. CDR3 length: 16 amino acids. CDR3 sequence: CATSDSTGQGQETQYF. The CDR3 bases are TGTGCCACCAGTGACTCGACGGGACAGGGGCAAGAGACCCAGTACTTC.

J is TRBJ1-2 and V is TRBV6-5; 7 positions agree with TRBD1. The V gene end was trimmed by 8 bases and the J gene end by 8 bases; junction bases not matched to a gene: 14. This CDR3 region has 14 residues. Looked up from germline, CDR1 is MNHEY and CDR2 is SVGAGI. The CDR3 loop is CASEVTTGVGGYTF. CDR3 coding DNA: TGTGCCAGCGAAGTGACAACAGGGGTGGGCGGCTACACCTTC.

The chain carries TRBV27 and TRBJ2-2; either TRBD1 or TRBD2 may fit D (5 bases each). V gave up 1 base and J gave up 0 bases, with 12 bases separating them. Per germline, CDR1 MNHEY and CDR2 SMNVEV (reference sequence). This CDR3 contains 17 residues. The CDR3 coding sequence is TGTGCCAGCAGTTTATGGGCGGGCAGGGCGAACACCGGGGAGCTGTTTTTT. It yields the protein CASSLWAGRANTGELFF.

The V call is TRBV3-1 (or the pseudogene TRBV3-2), the J call TRBJ2-1; TRBD1 matches 7 bases. This CDR3 is 21 amino acids long. CDR1 is LGHDT and CDR2 is YNNKEL in the germline V gene (reference sequence). V lost 3 bases to trimming and J lost 1 base; unmatched junction nucleotides: 21. CDR3 nucleotide sequence: TGTGCCAGCAGCCACCCAAATAAGTTAATCAGGGGGATGAGTTCCTACAATGAGCAGTTCTTC. Its translation is CASSHPNKLIRGMSSYNEQFF.

The CDR3 protein is CASSEGGGELFF. The CDR3 nucleotides read TGTGCCAGCAGCGAGGGGGGCGGGGAGCTGTTTTTT. The chain employs TRBV9 and TRBJ2-2, with D perhaps matching TRBD1 or TRBD2 (6 bases each). Germline loops: CDR1 SGDLS, CDR2 YYNGEE. The V end lost 3 bases, the J end lost 7 bases, and 7 bases lay between the germline ends. The CDR3 length is 12 residues.

The V call is TRBV11-3, the J call TRBJ2-3; perhaps D is TRBD1 or TRBD2 (5 bases each). Germline V gene lookup returns CDR1 SGHNT and CDR2 YENEEA. The V end lost 5 bases, the J end lost 2 bases, and 11 bases lay between the germline ends. CDR3 size: 14 residues. The CDR3 DNA sequence: TGTGCCAGCAGCCTCTCCGGGGCCACAGATACGCAGTATTTT. Its protein is CASSLSGATDTQYF.

The chain combines TRBV4-3 with TRBJ2-1, with D unclear. V lost 1 base and J lost 8, with 12 bases in between. The germline CDR1 and CDR2 sequences are LGHNA and YSLEER. This CDR3 is 14 amino acids long. The CDR3: CASSQGWSRHEQFF. The CDR3 coding sequence is TGCGCCAGCAGCCAAGGCTGGTCCCGACATGAGCAGTTCTTC.

The V and J genes are TRBV29-1 and TRBJ2-3; TRBD2 aligns across 11 bases. This CDR3 is built from 15 residues. Germline CDR1 is SQVTM and CDR2 is ANQGSEA. The trim removed 2 bases at V and 5 bases at J, leaving 6 bases unmatched. CDR3 DNA: TGCAGCGTTGAACGTAGCGGGGGGGTGGGAGATACGCAGTATTTT. Translation: CSVERSGGVGDTQYF.

The chain links TRBV7-2 to TRBJ1-6, with TRBD1 matching 11 bases. The germline CDR1 and CDR2 sequences are SGHTA and FQGNSA. This CDR3 is built from 15 residues. J was trimmed by 8 bases and V by 6 bases; bases with no gene match: 6. CDR3 protein: CASSQDRGRYSPLHF. In nucleotides, the CDR3 is TGTGCCAGCAGTCAGGACAGGGGGCGTTATTCACCCCTCCACTTT.

This clone showed up just a few times. This chain links TRBV23-1 with TRBJ2-7, with D perhaps being TRBD1 or TRBD2 (5 bases each). TRBV23-1 is an open reading frame, and its role is uncertain. The V end lost 3 bases, the J end lost 3 bases, and 18 bases lay between the germline ends. The CDR3 spans 16 residues. DNA of the CDR3: TGCGCCAGCAGTCAGTCCCCGGGGCAGGACATCTACGAGCAGTACTTC. It yields the protein CASSQSPGQDIYEQYF.